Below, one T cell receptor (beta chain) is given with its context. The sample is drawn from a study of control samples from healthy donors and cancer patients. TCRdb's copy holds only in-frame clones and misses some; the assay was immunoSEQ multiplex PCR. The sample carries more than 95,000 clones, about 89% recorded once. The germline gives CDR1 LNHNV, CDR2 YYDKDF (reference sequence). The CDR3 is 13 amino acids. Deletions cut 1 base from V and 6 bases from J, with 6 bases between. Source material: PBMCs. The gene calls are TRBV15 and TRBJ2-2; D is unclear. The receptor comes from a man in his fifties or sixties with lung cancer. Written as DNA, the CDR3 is TGTGCCACCAGCAGAGCGCAACCCGGGGAGCTGTTTTTT. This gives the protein CATSRAQPGELFF.